These 30 T cell receptor beta chains share one sample of origin, sequenced in a study of blood T cell repertoires in COVID-19. TCRdb keeps only in-frame clones here, not all; method: immunoSEQ multiplex PCR. This table has about 68,000 clones, 85% to 90% appearing once. The sample consisted of peripheral blood. The receptors were sampled from a man aged 50-60 years with active COVID-19.

The V and J genes are TRBV11-2 and TRBJ1-1; TRBD1 matches at 9 bases. The CDR3 length is 15 residues. V lost 5 bases, J lost 5 bases, and 9 bases stayed unmatched. Germline V CDR1 and CDR2: SGHAT, FQNNGV. The CDR3 reads CASSPAQGAKTEAFF. The DNA of the CDR3 is TGTGCCAGCAGCCCGGCACAGGGGGCGAAGACTGAAGCTTTCTTT.

The chain is built from TRBV27 and TRBJ2-7; D might be TRBD2 (5 bases). The CDR3 has 15 residues. Germline CDR1 and CDR2: MNHEY and SMNVEV (reference sequence). V shed 6 bases and J shed 0 bases, with 15 bases lying between them. CDR3 nucleotide sequence: TGTGCCAGCAGACCTCGATCGGGGAGCTCCTACGAGCAGTACTTC. As protein: CASRPRSGSSYEQYF.

CDR3 bases: TGTGCCTGGAGTGGACGACAGGGAATGTCGAACACTGAAGCTTTCTTT. Translating it yields CAWSGRQGMSNTEAFF. The chain carries TRBV30 and TRBJ1-1, with 7 bases matching TRBD1. Germline CDR1 GTSNPN, CDR2 SVGIG (reference sequence). The CDR3 has 16 residues. V was clipped by 1 base and J by 1 base; unmatched bases: 9.

This chain connects TRBV6-5 to TRBJ1-3; 7 bases agree with TRBD1. V shed 4 bases, J shed 0 bases, and the junction held 6 bases outside the gene matches. CDR3 length equals 16 residues. Germline V gives CDR1 MNHEY, CDR2 SVGAGI. The chain's CDR3 is CASSSTGVFSGNTIYF. CDR3 in DNA: TGTGCCAGCAGTTCCACAGGGGTCTTCTCTGGAAACACCATATATTTT.

The chain links TRBV25-1 to TRBJ1-1, with D possibly TRBD1 on 5 matching bases. The V and J ends lost 7 bases and 9 bases respectively, with 12 bases between them. Germline V gives CDR1 MGHDK, CDR2 SYGVNS. This CDR3 spans 11 amino acids. This chain's CDR3 is CASTQGEQAFF. DNA of the CDR3: TGTGCCAGCACCCAAGGGGAACAAGCTTTCTTT.

This chain links TRBV14 with TRBJ1-1; D may be TRBD1 (6 bases). Germline values: CDR1 SGHDN, CDR2 FVKESK. This CDR3 comprises 13 residues. The V end was cut by 3 bases, the J end by 7 bases, with 12 bases between. The DNA of the CDR3 is TGTGCCAGCAGCCAGATCCTACAGGGTGAAGCTTTCTTT. This encodes CASSQILQGEAFF. Complete variable domain (other parts from reference TRBV14 and TRBJ1-1): EAGVTQFPSHSVIEKGQTVTLRCDPISGHDNLYWYRRVMGKEIKFLLHFVKESKQDESGMPNNRFLAERTGGTYSTLKVQPAELEDSGVYFCASSQILQGEAFFGQGTRLTVV.

The rearrangement uses TRBV4-1 and TRBJ1-2, with a tentative D call TRBD1 (5 bases). Trimming pared 4 bases from V and 7 bases from J, leaving 16 bases between. The length of the CDR3 is 14 residues. Germline CDR1 is MGHRA and CDR2 is YSYEKL. CDR3 region: CASSLPGNRSGYTF. The CDR3 coding sequence is TGCGCCAGCAGCCTCCCAGGGAACAGGAGTGGCTACACCTTC.

The CDR3 sequence: CASSFANTDTQYF. The DNA of the CDR3 is TGTGCCAGCAGTTTCGCTAACACAGATACGCAGTATTTT. This chain joins TRBV12-3 or TRBV12-4 and TRBJ2-3; D is uncertain. The CDR3 is made up of 13 amino acids. V was cut by 3 bases and J by 2 bases, with 6 bases left in between.

J is TRBJ1-2 and V is TRBV5-4; 7 bases align to TRBD1. Trimming at V came to 4 bases and at J to 7 bases, leaving 7 bases not matched to a gene. The CDR3 consists of 13 residues. The germline gives CDR1 SGHNT, CDR2 YYREEE (reference sequence). The CDR3 bases are TGTGCCAGCAGCGCCGACAGGGATTTTGGCTACACCTTC. It specifies CASSADRDFGYTF.

The rearrangement uses TRBV9 and TRBJ2-5, with 10 bases lining up with TRBD2. There are 17 residues in the CDR3. Germline loops: CDR1 SGDLS, CDR2 YYNGEE. Trimming removed 0 bases from V and 2 bases from J; junction bases left unmatched: 7. CDR3 DNA: TGTGCCAGCAGCGTAGAGGTGGTAGCGGGGGGTCAAGAGACCCAGTACTTC. Translated: CASSVEVVAGGQETQYF.

The chain links TRBV2 to TRBJ1-2, with a tentative D call TRBD1 (5 bases). The germline V gene has CDR1 SNHLY and CDR2 FYNNEI. The CDR3 is 14 amino acids. V gave up 4 bases and J gave up 5 bases, with 14 bases separating them. CDR3 protein: CASSALGVGYGYTF. CDR3 nucleotides: TGTGCCAGCAGTGCGTTAGGGGTAGGATATGGCTACACCTTC.

The V call is TRBV5-1, the J call TRBJ2-2; tentative D call: TRBD1 (6 bases). V lost 5 bases to trimming and J lost 3 bases, with 14 bases between them. Germline V gene sequence: CDR1 SGHRS, CDR2 YFSETQ. The CDR3 has 15 amino acids. This chain's CDR3 is CASRIGTSDTGELFF. In DNA, the CDR3 is TGCGCCAGCAGAATCGGGACAAGTGACACCGGGGAGCTGTTTTTT.

The gene calls are TRBV6-6 and TRBJ2-3, with 9 positions matching TRBD2. Germline V gene lookup returns CDR1 MNHNY and CDR2 SVGAGI (reference sequence). The CDR3 spans 15 residues. Trimming took 0 bases from V and 4 from J; bases not matched to a gene: 2. The CDR3, as DNA: TGTGCCAGCAGTTACTCAAGACTAGCGGCAGATACGCAGTATTTT. Translation gives CASSYSRLAADTQYF.

The genes are TRBV9 and TRBJ1-5, with D hard to call. This CDR3 region has 14 residues. Germline loops: CDR1 SGDLS, CDR2 YYNGEE. V shed 5 bases and J shed 2 bases, with 11 bases lying between them. CDR3 amino acids: CASRVEVGNQPQHF. The CDR3 DNA reads as TGTGCCAGCAGGGTGGAGGTCGGCAATCAGCCCCAGCATTTT.

Comment on this clone: The sample carries other DNA sequences with the same CDR3. This chain links TRBV5-6 with TRBJ1-1, with D possibly being TRBD1 (5 bases). This CDR3 is 15 amino acids long. The germline CDR1 and CDR2 sequences are SGHDT and YYEEEE. Trimming took off 0 bases at V and 0 bases at J, with 9 bases between the two ends. CDR3 DNA: TGTGCCAGCAGCTTGGGTGGGGGGTTGAACACTGAAGCTTTCTTT. This encodes CASSLGGGLNTEAFF.

The chain combines TRBV4-1 with TRBJ2-7; possible D gene TRBD1, 5 bases. Trimming took 4 bases from V and 0 from J, leaving 16 bases between them. The CDR3 length is 16 residues. Germline-derived CDR1 and CDR2 are MGHRA and YSYEKL. The CDR3 spells CASSRARPDTSYEQYF. Written as DNA, the CDR3 is TGCGCCAGCAGCCGGGCCCGGCCGGACACCTCCTACGAGCAGTACTTC.

This clone turned up a few times. This chain links TRBV6-2 or TRBV6-3 with TRBJ1-2, with no clear D. This CDR3 has 15 residues. V shed 6 bases and J shed 0 bases, with 14 bases lying between them. The germline gives CDR1 MNHEY, CDR2 SVGEGT. The CDR3 DNA sequence: TGTGCCAGCAGCTCCTTTCGCGCAACTAACTATGGCTACACCTTC. Translating it yields CASSSFRATNYGYTF.

J is TRBJ2-7 and V is TRBV10-3; perhaps TRBD1 as D (6 bases). The V gene lost 4 bases and the J gene lost 7 bases, with 14 bases spanning the gap. Germline assignment: CDR1 ENHRY and CDR2 SYGVKD. The CDR3 runs to 13 residues. The CDR3 DNA reads TGTGCCATCAGTGGAGGGGGACCAAAGGAGCAGTACTTC. Amino acid sequence: CAISGGGPKEQYF.

The chain has TRBV15 and TRBJ1-5; D possibly corresponds to TRBD1 (6 bases). The V end was cut by 3 bases, the J end by 9 bases, with 12 bases between. The CDR3 is made up of 13 amino acids. The germline V gene has CDR1 LNHNV and CDR2 YYDKDF (reference sequence). CDR3 sequence reads: CATSRALRGPQHF. The CDR3 region has the DNA TGTGCCACCAGCAGGGCCCTCAGGGGGCCCCAGCATTTT.

The rearrangement uses TRBV6-6 and TRBJ1-5; no clear D. V was clipped by 6 bases and J by 2 bases, with 5 bases between them. Germline lookup yields CDR1 MNHNY and CDR2 SVGAGI (reference sequence). The CDR3 spans 12 residues. CDR3 nucleotides: TGTGCCAGCAGCACAGGCAATCAGCCCCAGCATTTT. Its translation is CASSTGNQPQHF.

The chain employs TRBV19 and TRBJ2-4; 12 nucleotides line up with TRBD1. Germline V gives CDR1 LNHDA, CDR2 SQIVND (reference sequence). Germline trimming cut 0 bases from V and 0 bases from J; bases unmatched to any gene: 9. The CDR3 has 20 residues. CDR3 in DNA: TGTGCCAGTAGTATAGATCATGGGACAGGGGGCCTGTTAGCCAAAAACATTCAGTACTTC. Amino acids: CASSIDHGTGGLLAKNIQYF.

CDR3 loop: CASSPQGDLSTDTQYF. CDR3 DNA sequence: TGTGCCAGCTCACCCCAGGGGGACCTGAGCACAGATACGCAGTATTTT. The J gene is TRBJ2-3, the V gene TRBV18; 7 nucleotides align to TRBD1. The V segment lost 3 bases and the J segment 0 bases; nucleotides outside the gene matches: 6. Germline assignment: CDR1 KGHSH and CDR2 LQKENI. CDR3 length equals 16 residues.

In DNA, the CDR3 is TGTGCCAGCAGCTTAGGGGGCGACCGTCCCCTCCACTTT. Its protein is CASSLGGDRPLHF. This chain connects TRBV11-2 to TRBJ1-6; a weak D match, TRBD1 (5 bases). This CDR3 is built from 13 residues. Trimming took off 1 base at V and 13 bases at J, with 11 bases between the two ends. Looked up from germline, CDR1 is SGHAT and CDR2 is FQNNGV.

V gene TRBV2 combines with J gene TRBJ2-7, with TRBD1 matching 9 bases. CDR1 and CDR2 (germline): SNHLY, FYNNEI. Trimming at V came to 6 bases and at J to 5 bases, leaving 8 bases not matched to a gene. The CDR3 length is 14 residues. CDR3 nucleotide sequence: TGTGCCAGCAGGGGAGACAGGGGGACCAACGAGCAGTACTTC. This codes for CASRGDRGTNEQYF.

The rearrangement uses TRBV3-1 (or the pseudogene TRBV3-2) and TRBJ1-2; possibly TRBD1 for D (5 bases). Germline V gives CDR1 LGHDT, CDR2 YNNKEL (reference sequence). The V gene lost 0 bases and the J gene lost 6 bases, with 14 bases spanning the gap. The CDR3 length is 15 residues. The CDR3 DNA is TGTGCCAGCAGCCAAGATTTTGGGGACTCCAATGGCTACACCTTC. It specifies CASSQDFGDSNGYTF.

This clone was detected once. The DNA for the CDR3 is TGTGCCAGCAGCAATAATTCACCCCTCCACTTT. It is translated as CASSNNSPLHF. The V and J genes are TRBV2 and TRBJ1-6; D is unresolved. The CDR3 extends over 11 amino acids. V lost 6 bases and J lost 5, with 2 bases in between. Germline lookup yields CDR1 SNHLY and CDR2 FYNNEI.

CDR3 in DNA: TGTGCCAGCACAGCGACAGGGAACTATGGCTACACCTTC. It specifies CASTATGNYGYTF. The J gene is TRBJ1-2, the V gene TRBV7-8, with 7 bases fitting TRBD1. Germline assignment: CDR1 SGHVS and CDR2 FQNEAQ. Trimming took 7 bases from V and 2 from J; bases not matched to a gene: 4. The CDR3 totals 13 residues.

The rearrangement uses TRBV24-1 and TRBJ2-2, with TRBD1 identical over 7 bases. The CDR3 sequence is 14 residues long. Per germline, CDR1 KGHDR and CDR2 SFDVKD. Losses at the gene ends were 7 bases for V and 0 bases for J; bases not matched to a gene: 1. CDR3 coding DNA: TGTGCCACCAGAAGGGGGCCGAACACCGGGGAGCTGTTTTTT. This codes for CATRRGPNTGELFF.

The chain combines TRBV2 with TRBJ1-5, with 7 bases matching TRBD1. Unmatched junction bases numbered 8, after V lost 6 bases and J lost 3 bases. The CDR3 is 15 amino acids. Looked up from germline, CDR1 is SNHLY and CDR2 is FYNNEI. CDR3 residues: CASSITGVPNQPQHF. The CDR3 DNA sequence: TGTGCCAGCAGCATTACAGGGGTGCCCAATCAGCCCCAGCATTTT. The variable domain in full, with the rest retrieved from reference TRBV2 and TRBJ1-5, is EPEVTQTPSHQVTQMGQEVILRCVPISNHLYFYWYRQILGQKVEFLVSFYNNEISEKSEIFDDQFSVERPDGSNFTLKIRSTKLEDSAMYFCASSITGVPNQPQHFGDGTRLSIL.

On this clone: Because it lacks the conserved phenylalanine or tryptophan at the end, this CDR3 is likely a read error. It is unclear where the CDR3 begins or ends on the DNA, so no DNA is shown, and the CDR3 is as TCRdb lists it. The chain couples TRBV6-2 or TRBV6-3 to TRBJ1-5; TRBD1 was called by the table and not checked on the DNA. The length of the CDR3 is 10 amino acids, counting both ends. CDR1 and CDR2 (germline): MNHEY, SVGEGT. CDR3 loop: CASSTPSDTI.